The source of this T cell receptor (beta chain) is a study of cytomegalovirus exposure and HLA in healthy donors. As for this clone: Its matching antigen is unknown.

This CDR3 is built from 16 residues. With 1 base clipped from V and 6 bases from J, the junction kept 4 bases outside the gene matches. Germline V gene data show CDR1 as MNHEY and CDR2 as SVGAGI. Method: immunoSEQ multiplex PCR; TCRdb's copy keeps in-frame clones and lacks some. The table lists some 190,000 clones, about 84% of them singletons. Findings of the study overall: One later analysis, an examination of the 120 or so validation repertoires, found that first-cohort TCR clusters tended to co-occur in them.

V gene TRBV6-5 combines with J gene TRBJ2-1; 12 bases align to TRBD2. The clonotype originates from a woman between 18 and 29 years old in good health and CMV-seronegative. Specimen: PBMCs. DNA of the CDR3: TGTGCCAGCAGTTACTTACTAGCGGGGGGTAGCAATGAGCAGTTCTTC. It translates to CASSYLLAGGSNEQFF.